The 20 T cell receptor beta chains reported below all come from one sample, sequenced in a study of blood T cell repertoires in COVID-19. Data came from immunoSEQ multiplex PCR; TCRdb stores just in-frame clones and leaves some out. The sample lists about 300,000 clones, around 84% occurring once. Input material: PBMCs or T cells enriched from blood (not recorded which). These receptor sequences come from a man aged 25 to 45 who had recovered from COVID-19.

Written as DNA, the CDR3 is TGCGCCAGCAGCTTGTCCCCGGAGGTGGATTCACCCCTCCACTTT. Translation: CASSLSPEVDSPLHF. The genes are TRBV5-1 and TRBJ1-6; no definite D call. The germline CDR1 and CDR2 sequences are SGHRS and YFSETQ. Trimming cost V 1 base and J 8 bases, with 13 bases left between them. This CDR3 has 15 residues.

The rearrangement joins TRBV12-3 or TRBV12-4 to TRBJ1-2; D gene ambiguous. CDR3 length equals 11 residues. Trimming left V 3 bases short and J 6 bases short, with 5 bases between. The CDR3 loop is CASSFQDGYTF. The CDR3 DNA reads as TGTGCCAGCAGTTTCCAGGATGGCTACACCTTC.

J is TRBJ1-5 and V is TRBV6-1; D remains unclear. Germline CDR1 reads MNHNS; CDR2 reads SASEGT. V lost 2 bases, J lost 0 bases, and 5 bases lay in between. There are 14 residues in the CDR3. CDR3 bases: TGTGCCAGCAGTGAACAGGATAGCAATCAGCCCCAGCATTTT. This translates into CASSEQDSNQPQHF.

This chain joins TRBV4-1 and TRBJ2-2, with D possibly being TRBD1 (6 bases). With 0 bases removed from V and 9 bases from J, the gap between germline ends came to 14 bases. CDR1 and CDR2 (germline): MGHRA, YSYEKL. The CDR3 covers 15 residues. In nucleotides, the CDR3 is TGCGCCAGCAGCCAAGAAAACGGCAGGGGAAGGGAGCTGTTTTTT. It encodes CASSQENGRGRELFF.

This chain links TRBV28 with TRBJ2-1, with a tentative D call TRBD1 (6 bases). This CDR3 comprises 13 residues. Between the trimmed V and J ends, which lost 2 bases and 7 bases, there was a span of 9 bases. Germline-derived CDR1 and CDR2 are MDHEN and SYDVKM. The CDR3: CASSLGGGNEQFF. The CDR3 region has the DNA TGTGCCAGCAGTTTAGGGGGCGGGAATGAGCAGTTCTTC.

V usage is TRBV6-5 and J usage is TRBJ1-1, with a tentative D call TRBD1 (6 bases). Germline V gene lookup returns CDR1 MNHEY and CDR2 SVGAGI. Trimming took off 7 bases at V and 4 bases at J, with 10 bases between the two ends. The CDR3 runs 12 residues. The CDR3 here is CASKGQATEAFF. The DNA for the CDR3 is TGTGCCAGCAAGGGACAAGCCACTGAAGCTTTCTTT.

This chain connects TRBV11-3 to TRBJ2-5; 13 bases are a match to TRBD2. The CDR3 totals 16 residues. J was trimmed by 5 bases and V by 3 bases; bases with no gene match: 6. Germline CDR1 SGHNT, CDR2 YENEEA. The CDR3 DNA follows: TGTGCCAGCAGCTTCGGAGGGACTAGCGGGACGGAGACCCAGTACTTC. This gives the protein CASSFGGTSGTETQYF.

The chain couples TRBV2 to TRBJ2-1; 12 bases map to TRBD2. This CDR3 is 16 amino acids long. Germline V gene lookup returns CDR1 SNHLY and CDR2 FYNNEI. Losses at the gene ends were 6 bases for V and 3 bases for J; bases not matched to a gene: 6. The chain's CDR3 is CASRASGGAGYNEQFF. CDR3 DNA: TGTGCCAGCAGGGCTAGCGGGGGGGCCGGCTACAATGAGCAGTTCTTC.

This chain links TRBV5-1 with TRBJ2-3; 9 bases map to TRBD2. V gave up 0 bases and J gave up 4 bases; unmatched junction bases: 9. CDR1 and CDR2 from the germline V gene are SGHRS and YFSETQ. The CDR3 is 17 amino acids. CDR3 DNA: TGCGCCAGCAGCTTGGGCAGGGTAGCGGGAGATGCAGATACGCAGTATTTT. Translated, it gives CASSLGRVAGDADTQYF.

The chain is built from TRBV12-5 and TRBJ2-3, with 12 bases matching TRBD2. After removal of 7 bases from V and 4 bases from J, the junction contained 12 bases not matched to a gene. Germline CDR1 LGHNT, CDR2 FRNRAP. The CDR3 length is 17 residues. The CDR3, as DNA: TGTGCTAGTGCCGAAGCCCCTAGCGGGGGGGTGCCAGATACGCAGTATTTT. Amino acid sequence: CASAEAPSGGVPDTQYF. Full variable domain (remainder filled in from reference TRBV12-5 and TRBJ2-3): DARVTQTPRHKVTEMGQEVTMRCQPILGHNTVFWYRQTMMQGLELLAYFRNRAPLDDSGMPKDRFSAEMPDATLATLKIQPSEPRDSAVYFCASAEAPSGGVPDTQYFGPGTRLTVL.

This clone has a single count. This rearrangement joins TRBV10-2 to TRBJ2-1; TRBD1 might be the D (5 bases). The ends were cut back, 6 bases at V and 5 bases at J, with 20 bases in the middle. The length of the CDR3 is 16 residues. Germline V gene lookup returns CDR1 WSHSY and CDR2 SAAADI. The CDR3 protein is CASRHHRRTKNNEQFF. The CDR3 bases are TGCGCCAGCAGACACCATCGGCGGACAAAGAACAATGAGCAGTTCTTC.

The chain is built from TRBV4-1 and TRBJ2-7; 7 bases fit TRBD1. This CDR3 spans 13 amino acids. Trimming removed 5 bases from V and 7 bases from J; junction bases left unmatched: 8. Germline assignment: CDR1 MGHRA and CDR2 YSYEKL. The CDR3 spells CASSSQQGREQYF. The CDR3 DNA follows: TGCGCCAGCAGCTCCCAACAGGGGCGTGAGCAGTACTTC.

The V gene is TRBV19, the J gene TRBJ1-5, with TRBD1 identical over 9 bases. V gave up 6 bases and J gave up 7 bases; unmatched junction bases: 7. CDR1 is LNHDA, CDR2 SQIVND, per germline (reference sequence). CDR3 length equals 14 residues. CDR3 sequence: CASRETGGGQPQHF. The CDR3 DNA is TGTGCCAGTAGGGAGACAGGGGGTGGACAGCCCCAGCATTTT.

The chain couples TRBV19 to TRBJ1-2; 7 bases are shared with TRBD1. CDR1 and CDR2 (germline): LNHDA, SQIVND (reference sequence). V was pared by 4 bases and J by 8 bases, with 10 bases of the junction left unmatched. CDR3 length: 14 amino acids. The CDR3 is CASSTPQGNLGYTF. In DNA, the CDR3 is TGTGCCAGTAGTACCCCACAGGGGAACTTGGGCTACACCTTC.

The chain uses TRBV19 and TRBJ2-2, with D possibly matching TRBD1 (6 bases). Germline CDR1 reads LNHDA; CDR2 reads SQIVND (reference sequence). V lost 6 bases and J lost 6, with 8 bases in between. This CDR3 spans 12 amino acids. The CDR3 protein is CASRKGAGELFF. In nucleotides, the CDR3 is TGTGCCAGTAGAAAGGGGGCCGGGGAGCTGTTTTTT.

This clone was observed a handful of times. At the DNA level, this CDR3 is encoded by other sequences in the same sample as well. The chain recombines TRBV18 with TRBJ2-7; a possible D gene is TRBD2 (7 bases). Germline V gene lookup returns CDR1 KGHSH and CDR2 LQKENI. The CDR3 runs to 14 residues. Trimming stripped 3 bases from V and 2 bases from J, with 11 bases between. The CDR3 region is CASSPGGGPYEQYF. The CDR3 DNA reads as TGTGCCAGCTCACCGGGGGGGGGCCCCTACGAGCAGTACTTC.

The CDR3 region is CASSQDPELAEPYEQYF. CDR3 sequence (DNA): TGCGCCAGCAGCCAAGATCCCGAACTAGCGGAGCCCTACGAGCAGTACTTC. V is TRBV4-1 and J is TRBJ2-7; 8 nucleotides align to TRBD2. Germline V gene sequence: CDR1 MGHRA, CDR2 YSYEKL. V shed 0 bases and J 2 bases; nucleotides not matched to a gene: 9. This CDR3 comprises 17 residues.

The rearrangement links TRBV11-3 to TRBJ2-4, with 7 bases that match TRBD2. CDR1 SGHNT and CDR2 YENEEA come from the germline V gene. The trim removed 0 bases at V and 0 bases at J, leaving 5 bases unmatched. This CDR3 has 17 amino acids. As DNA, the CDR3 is TGTGCCAGCAGCTTAGAGGGCGGGGGTAGAGCCAAAAACATTCAGTACTTC. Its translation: CASSLEGGGRAKNIQYF.

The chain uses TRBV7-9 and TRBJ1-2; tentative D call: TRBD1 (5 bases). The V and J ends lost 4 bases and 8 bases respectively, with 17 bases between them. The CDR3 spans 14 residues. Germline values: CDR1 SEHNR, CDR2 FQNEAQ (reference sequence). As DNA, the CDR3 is TGTGCCAGCAGCTCGACGCAGGGTCACGAAGGCTACACCTTC. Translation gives CASSSTQGHEGYTF.

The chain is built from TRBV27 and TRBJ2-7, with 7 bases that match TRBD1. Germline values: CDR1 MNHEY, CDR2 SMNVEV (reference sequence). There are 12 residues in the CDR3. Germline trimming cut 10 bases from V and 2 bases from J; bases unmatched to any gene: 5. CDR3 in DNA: TGTGCCACCTGGGACAGCGCCTACGAGCAGTACTTC. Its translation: CATWDSAYEQYF.